This T cell receptor (beta chain) derives from a study of blood T cell repertoires in COVID-19 (dated by TCRdb to about 2020). About the full investigation: Samples from collaborators originated in the United States, Italy and Spain and spanned both the acute and convalescent phases of COVID-19. The prospective study material was composed of cDNA or gDNA derived from T cells, B-cell-depleted T cells, or PBMCs. Deeply sampled blood TCRbeta repertoires from subjects exposed to, actively infected with, or recovered from COVID-19 were included in the dataset. A freely available public database, intended as a resource for researchers studying the immune response to SARS-CoV-2, is where the repertoires were released. Samples were obtained from the ongoing ImmuneRACE study (first 160 participants) and from about 1,300 subjects provided by 6 global collaborators. The sample metadata nearly always contained a de-identified subject ID, COVID-19 status, age in years and sex. Where available, HLA class I and class II types were obtained from metadata supplied by the sample provider rather than from assay-based typing. Findings and caveats that apply to the study as a whole: Clinical and demographic metadata were provided uncurated, with the amount varying by source and participant.

Participants in the prospective study were aged roughly 18 to 100 years, lived in over 20 United States geographic areas, and enrolled through a virtual design. To assign participants to cohorts, the prospective study relied on clinical history that participants themselves reported in a screening survey and a study questionnaire. Recovered participants in ImmuneRACE Cohort 3 were defined as having two consecutive negative NP/OP PCR tests, clearance from a healthcare professional, or resolution of symptoms. In the prospective study, whole blood, serum and a nasopharyngeal or oropharyngeal swab were collected from each participant by mobile phlebotomists. Prospective study participants could optionally give additional blood draws and questionnaires over an approximately 2-month period. Before DNA extraction, blood samples from the prospective study were shipped at room temperature or frozen. The immunoSEQ Assay, a bias-controlled multiplex PCR, was used to amplify TCRbeta CDR3 regions from genomic DNA. Under the source paper's analysis protocol: Within the assay, amplification of reference gene primers was used to estimate how many nucleated cells each sample contained. To quantify the absolute abundance of each unique TCRbeta CDR3 rearrangement, sequence reads were collapsed and filtered. For each sample, productive Simpson clonality was calculated by taking the square root of Simpson's diversity index across productive rearrangements. TCRdb obtained this table from immuneACCESS and retained in-frame rearrangements with V and J assigned. These tables miss some clones; where compared with another copy, unresolved V genes account for less than half of the shortfall, and the remainder is unexplained. The DNA was the basis for D and trimming; V, J and clone size are from that table. This sample gives more than 300,000 clones in total; 80% to 90% of them show up just once. The top ten constitute 10% of the sample.

With respect to this clone: It lacks a known antigen. No base-level quality is on record; no much larger clone is a single base apart.

The CDR3 holds 14 amino acids from the cysteine to the phenylalanine. Only the CDR3 region is kept as DNA, spanning 42 bases read in frame from base 1. The germline ends are 7 bases apart after V is trimmed by 4 bases and J by 0 bases. Taken from the germline V gene, the CDR1 and CDR2 loops are MNHEY and SVGEGT. Sequenced: PBMCs or T cells enriched from blood (not recorded which). The rearranged segments are TRBV6-2 or TRBV6-3 and TRBJ1-3; the D gene cannot be resolved reliably. This receptor was identified in a woman aged 18-35 years who had recovered from COVID-19. The DNA sequence reads TGTGCCAGCAGTTGGGAGGTCTCTGGAAACACCATATATTTT. This is translated as CASSWEVSGNTIYF.